These 20 T cell receptor beta chains were sequenced from one sample in a study of blood T cell repertoires in COVID-19 (dated by TCRdb to 2020 to 2022). Library preparation employed the immunoSEQ multiplex PCR assay. Imported from immuneACCESS, the table was reduced by TCRdb to in-frame sequences with V and J called. These copies leave out some clones; in studies compared against another copy, an unresolved V gene accounts for under half, and the cause of the remainder is not known. The sample table contains roughly 150,000 clones; only one count was recorded for approximately 83% of them. The ten biggest clones cover about a tenth of the sample. The sequenced material came from peripheral blood. The receptors were sampled from a man in his 70s with active or convalescent COVID-19.

The chain is built from TRBV6-1 and TRBJ1-1; no definite D call. The CDR3 consists of 14 residues. Germline V lookup: CDR1 MNHNS, CDR2 SASEGT. The V and J ends lost 2 bases and 1 base respectively, with 8 bases between them. The CDR3 spells CASSEWAGNTEAFF. The DNA of the CDR3 is TGTGCCAGCAGTGAATGGGCGGGGAACACTGAAGCTTTCTTT.

The rearrangement links TRBV18 to TRBJ2-3; D possibly corresponds to TRBD1 (5 bases). The CDR3 runs 14 residues. Trimming removed 6 bases from V and 5 bases from J, with 15 bases in between. Germline assignment: CDR1 KGHSH and CDR2 LQKENI. The CDR3 region is CASSGYNRQDTQYF. The CDR3 region has the DNA TGTGCCAGCTCCGGGTATAACAGGCAAGATACGCAGTATTTT.

The gene calls are TRBV7-2 and TRBJ1-2; no firm D call. The V and J ends lost 6 bases and 0 bases respectively, with 11 bases between them. Germline CDR1 SGHTA, CDR2 FQGNSA. This CDR3 has 14 amino acids. CDR3 in DNA: TGTGCCAGCAGGGCTGATCCCGCTAACTATGGCTACACCTTC. Translating gives CASRADPANYGYTF.

This clone was detected a few times. The J gene is TRBJ2-1, the V gene TRBV5-1, with TRBD1 matching over 7 bases. The CDR3 covers 15 residues. With 4 bases clipped from V and 4 bases from J, the junction kept 8 bases outside the gene matches. Per germline, CDR1 SGHRS and CDR2 YFSETQ. This CDR3 is CASSPTGEVYNEQFF. The CDR3 nucleotides read TGCGCCAGCAGCCCCACAGGGGAAGTTTACAATGAGCAGTTCTTC.

In DNA, the CDR3 is TGTGCCAGCTCAAAGGGACTACAAGAGACCCAGTACTTC. Translated, it gives CASSKGLQETQYF. The rearrangement joins TRBV18 to TRBJ2-5, with TRBD2 matching over 7 bases. This CDR3 comprises 13 residues. Germline assignment: CDR1 KGHSH and CDR2 LQKENI. J gave up 2 bases and V 5 bases, and 2 bases lay outside the gene matches.

The chain uses TRBV10-3 and TRBJ2-2; D perhaps matches TRBD1 (6 bases). CDR1 and CDR2 (germline): ENHRY, SYGVKD. Trimming took 10 bases from V and 5 from J, leaving 11 bases between them. The CDR3 extends over 12 amino acids. The chain's CDR3 is CASTGQTGELFF. The CDR3 DNA follows: TGTGCCAGCACGGGACAAACCGGGGAGCTGTTTTTT.

The chain combines TRBV7-7 with TRBJ2-1, with a possible D match to TRBD1 (6 bases). The germline CDR1 and CDR2 sequences are SSHAT and FNYEAQ (reference sequence). This CDR3 spans 16 amino acids. Trimming removed 6 bases from V and 0 bases from J, with 15 bases in between. Written as DNA, the CDR3 is TGTGCCAGCAGACCCACCACAGGGAGCTCCTACAATGAGCAGTTCTTC. This translates into CASRPTTGSSYNEQFF.

The chain couples TRBV7-2 to TRBJ2-2, with D unclear. CDR3 length equals 15 residues. Trimming pared 1 base from V and 0 bases from J, leaving 6 bases between. In germline, CDR1 is SGHTA, CDR2 FQGNSA. This CDR3 is CASSLVSTNTGELFF. CDR3 DNA sequence: TGTGCCAGCAGCTTAGTTTCAACGAACACCGGGGAGCTGTTTTTT.

The gene calls are TRBV19 and TRBJ2-2; D unclear. Germline CDR1 LNHDA, CDR2 SQIVND (reference sequence). The CDR3 consists of 14 residues. Trimming removed 6 bases from V and 0 bases from J, with 8 bases in between. CDR3: CASRSLPNTGELFF. The DNA of the CDR3 is TGTGCCAGTAGGAGCCTTCCGAACACCGGGGAGCTGTTTTTT.

The chain has TRBV5-1 and TRBJ2-5; tentatively, D is TRBD1 (6 bases). Trimming removed 4 bases from V and 4 bases from J, with 17 bases in between. The CDR3 length is 15 residues. Germline V gene lookup returns CDR1 SGHRS and CDR2 YFSETQ. CDR3 protein: CASSPEWGRGETQYF. The CDR3, as DNA: TGCGCCAGCAGCCCGGAATGGGGCAGGGGAGAGACCCAGTACTTC.

The chain carries TRBV7-2 and TRBJ2-7; perhaps TRBD2 as D (5 bases). The V end was cut by 6 bases, the J end by 0 bases, with 9 bases between. Germline CDR1 and CDR2: SGHTA and FQGNSA. CDR3 size: 13 residues. CDR3: CASSREFSYEQYF. CDR3 sequence (DNA): TGTGCCAGCAGTAGGGAGTTCTCCTACGAGCAGTACTTC.

The CDR3 sequence: CASSVVAGGNYGYTF. In nucleotides, the CDR3 is TGTGCCAGCAGCGTAGTCGCAGGGGGGAACTATGGCTACACCTTC. J is TRBJ1-2 and V is TRBV9; 7 bases match TRBD1. In germline, CDR1 is SGDLS, CDR2 YYNGEE. The CDR3 has 15 residues. With 0 bases clipped from V and 2 bases from J, the junction kept 4 bases outside the gene matches.

The sample holds one count of this clone. The chain combines TRBV3-1 (or the pseudogene TRBV3-2) with TRBJ1-4, with 7 positions matching TRBD1. V lost 1 base to trimming and J lost 8 bases; unmatched junction nucleotides: 4. This CDR3 is 14 amino acids long. Germline loops: CDR1 LGHDT, CDR2 YNNKEL (reference sequence). The CDR3 is CASSQGGTAEKLFF. In nucleotides, the CDR3 is TGTGCCAGCAGCCAAGGGGGGACAGCAGAAAAACTGTTTTTT.

The table lists this clone with a few counts. V gene TRBV10-2 combines with J gene TRBJ1-6; D may be TRBD1 (6 bases). The CDR3 loop spans 14 amino acids. From germline, CDR1 is WSHSY and CDR2 SAAADI. Trimming cost V 6 bases and J 6 bases, with 12 bases left between them. Written as DNA, the CDR3 is TGCGCCAGCAGGCAACAGGGTGCTAATTCACCCCTCCACTTT. Amino acid sequence: CASRQQGANSPLHF.

J is TRBJ2-7 and V is TRBV5-1, with 12 bases identical to TRBD1. The germline gives CDR1 SGHRS, CDR2 YFSETQ. The CDR3 covers 15 residues. V lost 4 bases, J lost 4 bases, and 6 bases stayed unmatched. The CDR3 protein is CASSRGQGARYEQYF. In nucleotides, the CDR3 is TGCGCCAGCAGCAGGGGACAGGGGGCGCGATACGAGCAGTACTTC.

V usage is TRBV19 and J usage is TRBJ1-5; 8 bases map to TRBD1. The CDR3 length is 15 residues. V shed 9 bases, J shed 0 bases, and the junction held 7 bases outside the gene matches. The germline gives CDR1 LNHDA, CDR2 SQIVND (reference sequence). The CDR3 DNA reads as TGTGCCAGCTGCCGGGACAGGTATAGCAATCAGCCCCAGCATTTT. Its translation is CASCRDRYSNQPQHF.

This chain uses TRBV18 with TRBJ1-4, with 9 bases matching TRBD1. The ends lost 6 bases at V and 5 bases at J; junction bases unmatched: 4. Germline V gene sequence: CDR1 KGHSH, CDR2 LQKENI. The CDR3 spans 14 residues. The CDR3 coding sequence is TGTGCCAGCTCGGACAGGGGAGGGAATGAAAAACTGTTTTTT. This gives the protein CASSDRGGNEKLFF.

The rearrangement joins TRBV6-2 or TRBV6-3 to TRBJ1-5, with D unclear. Germline lookup yields CDR1 MNHEY and CDR2 SVGEGT. V shed 1 base and J shed 10 bases, with 11 bases lying between them. CDR3 length: 13 amino acids. CDR3 residues: CASSYYGPLPQHF. The CDR3 DNA follows: TGTGCCAGCAGTTACTATGGTCCACTCCCCCAGCATTTT.

The CDR3 coding sequence is TGTGCCAGCAGCTTCGACAGGGGGCCTGTGGTGCAGTTCTTC. Protein product: CASSFDRGPVVQFF. The chain couples TRBV11-3 to TRBJ2-1; 10 bases fit TRBD1. The V gene end was trimmed by 3 bases and the J gene end by 12 bases; junction bases not matched to a gene: 8. The CDR3 is 14 amino acids. The germline gives CDR1 SGHNT, CDR2 YENEEA.

The chain recombines TRBV2 with TRBJ1-6; no clear D. The germline V gene has CDR1 SNHLY and CDR2 FYNNEI. This CDR3 is built from 13 residues. V was shortened by 3 bases and J by 8 bases, with 8 bases between the two germline ends. The CDR3 DNA reads as TGTGCCAGCAGTGATCGCGGGGATTCACCCCTCCACTTT. This encodes CASSDRGDSPLHF.